This TCR beta chain was recorded in a study of regulatory T cells in long-lasting Graves disease. Background on the study: Patients newly diagnosed with Graves' had been on antithyroid drugs for under 3 months.

Documented time point: newly diagnosed GD, antithyroid drugs for less than 3 months. Generation of the TCR library employed RNA extracted from PBMCs. For TCR beta, libraries came from iRepertoire HTBI primers and Arm-PCR of CDR3 regions. Via MiXCR, TCRdb re-called the multiplex PCR reads, giving one row per CDR3 protein. This table has 250,000 to 300,000 distinct CDR3 sequences, 15% to 20% appearing once. The ends were cut back, 5 bases at V and 3 bases at J, with 10 bases in the middle. Per germline, CDR1 SGHKS and CDR2 YYEKEE (reference sequence). The CDR3 is 13 residues long. These same data were also listed under a study on T cells in Graves' hyperthyroidism and ophthalmopathy.

The starting material was peripheral blood mononuclear cells (PBMCs), obtained at new diagnosis, from a patient treated with antithyroid drugs. The clonotype was recovered from a young woman with Graves disease. The chain is built from TRBV5-5 and TRBJ2-3, with unresolved D. The CDR3 nucleotides are TGTGCCAGCAGTTCGTGGGAAACAGATACGCAGTATTTT. It encodes CASSSWETDTQYF.